This TCR beta chain was sequenced during a study of T cell changes during pregnancy in multiple sclerosis. Sequenced by immunoSEQ multiplex PCR; TCRdb stores in-frame clones only, minus some. The sample holds about 93,000 clones, 85% to 95% seen once. J lost 3 bases, V lost 4 bases, and 9 bases had no gene match. The germline CDR1 and CDR2 sequences are SGHTA and FQGTGA. CDR3 length equals 18 residues. This receptor was obtained from a female donor with multiple sclerosis, enrolled in a pregnancy study. The source was peripheral blood, collected after pregnancy. The chain carries TRBV7-3 and TRBJ2-3; 14 nucleotides line up with TRBD2. The chain's CDR3 is CASSSTGTSGGQTDTQYF. CDR3 nucleotide sequence: TGTGCCAGCAGCTCCACCGGGACTAGCGGGGGACAGACAGATACGCAGTATTTT.